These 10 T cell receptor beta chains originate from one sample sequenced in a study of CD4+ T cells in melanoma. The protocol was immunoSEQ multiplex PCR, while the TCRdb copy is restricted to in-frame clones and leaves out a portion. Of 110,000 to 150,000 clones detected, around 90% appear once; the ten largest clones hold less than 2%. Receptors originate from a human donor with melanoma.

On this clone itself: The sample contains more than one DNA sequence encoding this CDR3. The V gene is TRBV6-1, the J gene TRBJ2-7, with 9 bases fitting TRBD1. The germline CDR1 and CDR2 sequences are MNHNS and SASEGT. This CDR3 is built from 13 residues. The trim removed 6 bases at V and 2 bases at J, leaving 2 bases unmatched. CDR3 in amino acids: CASRDRGTYEQYF. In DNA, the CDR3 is TGTGCCAGCAGGGACAGGGGTACCTACGAGCAGTACTTC.

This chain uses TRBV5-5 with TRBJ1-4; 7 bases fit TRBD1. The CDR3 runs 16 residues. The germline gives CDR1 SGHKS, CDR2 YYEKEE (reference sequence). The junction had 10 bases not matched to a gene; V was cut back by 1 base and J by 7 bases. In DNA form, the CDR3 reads TGTGCCAGCAGCTTGTTCAGTAACAGGGGTGGTGAAAAACTGTTTTTT. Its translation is CASSLFSNRGGEKLFF.

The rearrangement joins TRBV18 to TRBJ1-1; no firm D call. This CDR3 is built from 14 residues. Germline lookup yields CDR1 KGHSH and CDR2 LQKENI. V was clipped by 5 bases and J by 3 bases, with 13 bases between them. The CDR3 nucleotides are TGTGCCAGCTCAATACGGTGGTCGGACACTGAAGCTTTCTTT. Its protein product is CASSIRWSDTEAFF.

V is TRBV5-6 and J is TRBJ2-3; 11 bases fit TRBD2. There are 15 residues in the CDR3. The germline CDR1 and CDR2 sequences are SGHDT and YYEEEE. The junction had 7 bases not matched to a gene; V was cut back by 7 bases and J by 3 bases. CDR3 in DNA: TGTGCCAGCGAAGAGGGGACTAGCGGTACAGATACGCAGTATTTT. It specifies CASEEGTSGTDTQYF.

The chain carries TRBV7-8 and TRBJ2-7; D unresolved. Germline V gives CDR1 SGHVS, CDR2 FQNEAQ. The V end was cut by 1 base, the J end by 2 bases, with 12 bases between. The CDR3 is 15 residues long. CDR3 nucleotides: TGTGCCAGCAGCTTAGACAGATTTGCCACCTACGAGCAGTACTTC. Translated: CASSLDRFATYEQYF. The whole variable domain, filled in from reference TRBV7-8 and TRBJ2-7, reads GAGVSQSPRYKVAKRGQDVALRCDPISGHVSLFWYQQALGQGPEFLTYFQNEAQLDKSGLPSDRFFAERPEGSVSTLKIQRTQQEDSAVYLCASSLDRFATYEQYFGPGTRLTVT.

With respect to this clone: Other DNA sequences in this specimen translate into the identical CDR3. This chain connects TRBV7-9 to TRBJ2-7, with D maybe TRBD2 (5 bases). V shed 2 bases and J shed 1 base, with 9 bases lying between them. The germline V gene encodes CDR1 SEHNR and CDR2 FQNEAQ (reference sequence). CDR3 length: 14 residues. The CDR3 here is CASSLSGGSYEQYF. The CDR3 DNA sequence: TGTGCCAGCAGCTTAAGTGGCGGGTCCTACGAGCAGTACTTC.

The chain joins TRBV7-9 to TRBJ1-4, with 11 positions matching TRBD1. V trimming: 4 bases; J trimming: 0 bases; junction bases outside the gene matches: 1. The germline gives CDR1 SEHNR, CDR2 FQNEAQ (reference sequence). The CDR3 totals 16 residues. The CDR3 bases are TGTGCCAGCAGCTCGGGACAGGGGGCAACTAATGAAAAACTGTTTTTT. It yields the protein CASSSGQGATNEKLFF.

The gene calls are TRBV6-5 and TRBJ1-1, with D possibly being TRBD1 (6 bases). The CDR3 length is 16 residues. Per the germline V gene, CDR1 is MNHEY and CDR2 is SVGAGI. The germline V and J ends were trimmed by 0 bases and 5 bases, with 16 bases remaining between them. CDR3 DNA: TGTGCCAGCAGTTACTCCGCAGGGGCGATGAGGACTGAAGCTTTCTTT. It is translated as CASSYSAGAMRTEAFF.

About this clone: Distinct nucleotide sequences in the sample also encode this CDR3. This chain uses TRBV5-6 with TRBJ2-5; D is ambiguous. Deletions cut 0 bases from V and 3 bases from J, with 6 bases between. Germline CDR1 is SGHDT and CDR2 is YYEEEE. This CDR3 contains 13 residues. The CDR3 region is CASSLELKETQYF. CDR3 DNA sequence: TGTGCCAGCAGCTTGGAACTAAAAGAGACCCAGTACTTC.

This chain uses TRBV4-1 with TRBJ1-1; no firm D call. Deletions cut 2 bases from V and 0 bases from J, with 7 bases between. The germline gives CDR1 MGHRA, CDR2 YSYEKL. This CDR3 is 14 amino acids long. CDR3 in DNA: TGCGCCAGCAGCCAAACAACAGTGAACACTGAAGCTTTCTTT. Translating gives CASSQTTVNTEAFF.